A single sample gave rise to the 13 T cell receptor beta chains below, sequenced in a study of OX40 agonist ivuxolimab in advanced cancers. Sequenced by immunoSEQ multiplex PCR; TCRdb stores in-frame clones only, minus some. This table has 70,000 or so clones, approximately 92% appearing once. Sequenced material: CD4+ or CD8+ T cells sorted from blood, taken in a trial of the OX40 agonist ivuxolimab. The source is an adult with an advanced solid tumor such as melanoma, head and neck, liver or kidney cancer.

This clone was recorded once. The chain recombines TRBV18 with TRBJ2-3; the D gene is possibly TRBD2 (6 bases). Germline assignment: CDR1 KGHSH and CDR2 LQKENI. V was cut by 1 base and J by 2 bases, with 10 bases left in between. The CDR3 contains 15 residues. The CDR3 spells CASSPQGLTTDTQYF. The CDR3 DNA reads as TGTGCCAGCTCACCACAGGGACTTACCACAGATACGCAGTATTTT. Full variable domain (missing parts from reference TRBV18 and TRBJ2-3): NAGVMQNPRHLVRRRGQEARLRCSPMKGHSHVYWYRQLPEEGLKFMVYLQKENIIDESGMPKERFSAEFPKEGPSILRIQQVVRGDSAAYFCASSPQGLTTDTQYFGPGTRLTVL.

The genes are TRBV7-2 and TRBJ2-5, with D maybe TRBD2 (6 bases). Per germline, CDR1 SGHTA and CDR2 FQGNSA. V gave up 5 bases and J gave up 5 bases, with 18 bases separating them. The length of the CDR3 is 15 residues. CDR3 residues: CASSDPPGVVETQYF. DNA of the CDR3: TGTGCCAGCAGCGACCCACCGGGAGTGGTTGAGACCCAGTACTTC. Looking up the rest from reference TRBV7-2 and TRBJ2-5 gives the full variable domain: GAGVSQSPSNKVTEKGKDVELRCDPISGHTALYWYRQSLGQGLEFLIYFQGNSAPDKSGLPSDRFSAERTGGSVSTLTIQRTQQEDSAVYLCASSDPPGVVETQYFGPGTRLLVL.

The chain uses TRBV7-2 and TRBJ2-5; 10 positions agree with TRBD2. CDR1 SGHTA and CDR2 FQGNSA come from the germline V gene. The CDR3 covers 14 residues. The V gene end was trimmed by 6 bases and the J gene end by 5 bases; junction bases not matched to a gene: 6. The CDR3 protein is CASSLRLAGETQYF. The DNA of the CDR3 is TGTGCCAGCAGTCTTCGACTAGCGGGCGAGACCCAGTACTTC.

The chain recombines TRBV7-2 with TRBJ2-5, with D perhaps TRBD1 (5 bases). The CDR3 consists of 14 residues. CDR1 is SGHTA, CDR2 FQGNSA, per germline. V lost 2 bases and J 5 bases, leaving 12 bases between the germline ends. This CDR3 is CASSLQGHSETQYF. The DNA of the CDR3 is TGTGCCAGCAGCTTACAGGGCCACTCGGAGACCCAGTACTTC.

The V and J genes are TRBV5-1 and TRBJ1-4, with D uncertain. The CDR3 covers 16 residues. The V end was cut by 0 bases, the J end by 11 bases, with 20 bases between. Germline V CDR1 and CDR2: SGHRS, YFSETQ. This chain's CDR3 is CASSLADGVAEPKLFF. The CDR3 DNA sequence: TGCGCCAGCAGCTTGGCCGACGGGGTAGCTGAGCCGAAACTGTTTTTT.

The chain carries TRBV14 and TRBJ2-3; the match to TRBD1 covers 7 bases. This CDR3 region has 13 residues. Trimming cost V 4 bases and J 6 bases; bases outside gene matches: 4. Germline-derived CDR1 and CDR2 are SGHDN and FVKESK. CDR3 in DNA: TGTGCCAGCAGCCGCAGGGGGACGGATACGCAGTATTTT. This encodes CASSRRGTDTQYF.

The gene calls are TRBV7-3 and TRBJ2-3; possibly TRBD2 for D (5 bases). The ends were cut back, 2 bases at V and 5 bases at J, with 14 bases in the middle. Germline V lookup: CDR1 SGHTA, CDR2 FQGTGA. CDR3 size: 15 residues. CDR3 in amino acids: CASSLGAVGVDTQYF. CDR3 nucleotide sequence: TGTGCCAGCAGCTTAGGAGCGGTCGGGGTAGATACGCAGTATTTT.

This sequence joins TRBV7-2 and TRBJ2-3, with 10 positions matching TRBD2. Germline-derived CDR1 and CDR2 are SGHTA and FQGNSA. The CDR3 has 15 amino acids. V dropped 6 bases and J dropped 1; count of bases not matched to a gene: 4. CDR3 in DNA: TGTGCCAGCAGGTTGACTAGCGGGCGCACAGATACGCAGTATTTT. Residues: CASRLTSGRTDTQYF.

The chain couples TRBV7-9 to TRBJ2-3; D ambiguous. Germline V gives CDR1 SEHNR, CDR2 FQNEAQ (reference sequence). The CDR3 loop spans 15 amino acids. Trimming took 2 bases from V and 1 from J, leaving 10 bases between them. Here the CDR3 DNA reads TGTGCCAGCAGCTTACGGTCCCCCGGCACAGATACGCAGTATTTT. It codes for CASSLRSPGTDTQYF.

This CDR3 is CASSLGVVPRLTKNIQYF. CDR3 DNA: TGTGCCAGCAGCTTGGGAGTAGTTCCTCGGCTAACCAAAAACATTCAGTACTTC. The rearrangement links TRBV7-3 to TRBJ2-4; possibly TRBD2 for D (5 bases). Between the trimmed V and J ends, which lost 3 bases and 2 bases, there was a span of 20 bases. The CDR3 has 18 residues. Germline loops: CDR1 SGHTA, CDR2 FQGTGA.

The chain has TRBV7-3 and TRBJ2-4; D tentatively fits TRBD1 or TRBD2 (5 bases each). Trimming left V 5 bases short and J 2 bases short, with 19 bases between. Germline CDR1 is SGHTA and CDR2 is FQGTGA. There are 17 residues in the CDR3. The CDR3: CASSEGPRGRTKNIQYF. Here the CDR3 DNA reads TGTGCCAGCAGCGAGGGGCCTCGAGGACGGACCAAAAACATTCAGTACTTC. The full variable domain, its missing parts supplied by reference TRBV7-3 and TRBJ2-4, is GAGVSQTPSNKVTEKGKYVELRCDPISGHTALYWYRQSLGQGPEFLIYFQGTGAADDSGLPNDRFFAVRPEGSVSTLKIQRTERGDSAVYLCASSEGPRGRTKNIQYFGAGTRLSVL.

The rearrangement uses TRBV5-6 and TRBJ2-2, with TRBD1 as a possible D gene (6 bases). Germline values: CDR1 SGHDT, CDR2 YYEEEE. V was clipped by 4 bases and J by 1 base, with 14 bases between them. This CDR3 is 16 amino acids long. DNA for the CDR3: TGTGCCAGCAGCCAAGAACGACAGGAGAACACCGGGGAGCTGTTTTTT. Translation gives CASSQERQENTGELFF.

The rearrangement uses TRBV18 and TRBJ2-5; perhaps TRBD1 as D (6 bases). The CDR3 runs 15 residues. In germline, CDR1 is KGHSH, CDR2 LQKENI. The V and J ends lost 6 bases and 0 bases respectively, with 14 bases between them. The CDR3 reads CASSTWGQNQETQYF. The CDR3 DNA is TGTGCCAGCTCCACCTGGGGGCAGAACCAAGAGACCCAGTACTTC.